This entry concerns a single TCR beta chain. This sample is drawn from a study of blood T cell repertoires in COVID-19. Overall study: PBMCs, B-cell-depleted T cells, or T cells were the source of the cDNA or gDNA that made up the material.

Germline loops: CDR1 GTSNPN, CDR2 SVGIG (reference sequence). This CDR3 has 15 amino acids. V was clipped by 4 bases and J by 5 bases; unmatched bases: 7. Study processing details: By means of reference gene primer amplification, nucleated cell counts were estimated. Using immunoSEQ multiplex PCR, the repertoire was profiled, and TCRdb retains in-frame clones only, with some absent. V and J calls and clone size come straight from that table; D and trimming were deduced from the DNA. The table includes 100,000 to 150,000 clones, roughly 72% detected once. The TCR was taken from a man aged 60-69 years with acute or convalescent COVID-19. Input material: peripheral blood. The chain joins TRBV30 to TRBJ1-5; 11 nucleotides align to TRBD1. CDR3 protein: CAWKGTGGSDQPQHF. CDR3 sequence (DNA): TGTGCCTGGAAGGGGACAGGGGGTAGTGATCAGCCCCAGCATTTT.